Shown below are 32 T cell receptor beta chains from a single sample sequenced in a study of beta chain features in type 1 diabetes. The sequenced template was cDNA made from the entire isolated RNA. Clones were sequenced by immunoSEQ multiplex PCR, and TCRdb holds only the in-frame ones, with some missing. The sample includes around 300,000 clones, under 8.5% seen only once; the top ten take roughly 1%. The sequenced sample was central memory CD4+ T cells from blood. These receptors originate from a woman aged 18 to 35 in good health.

This clone appeared a few times. The rearrangement uses TRBV5-1 and TRBJ1-1; tentatively, D is TRBD1 (5 bases). Germline V gene sequence: CDR1 SGHRS, CDR2 YFSETQ. Trimming took 0 bases from V and 3 from J, leaving 6 bases between them. The CDR3 is made up of 13 amino acids. CDR3 region: CASSLGQHTEAFF. CDR3 in DNA: TGCGCCAGCAGCTTGGGACAGCACACTGAAGCTTTCTTT.

This clone has ten or more counts. V gene TRBV7-9 combines with J gene TRBJ2-3; D not certain. V lost 5 bases, J lost 4 bases, and 7 bases lay in between. CDR1 is SEHNR and CDR2 is FQNEAQ in the germline V gene (reference sequence). This CDR3 contains 12 residues. The CDR3 here is CASSVTADTQYF. CDR3 DNA: TGTGCCAGCAGCGTCACAGCAGATACGCAGTATTTT. The variable domain in full, completed from reference TRBV7-9 and TRBJ2-3, reads DTGVSQNPRHKITKRGQNVTFRCDPISEHNRLYWYRQTLGQGPEFLTYFQNEAQLEKSRLLSDRFSAERPKGSFSTLEIQRTEQGDSAMYLCASSVTADTQYFGPGTRLTVL.

This chain uses TRBV14 with TRBJ1-1; D ambiguous. The CDR3 sequence is 13 residues long. Germline lookup yields CDR1 SGHDN and CDR2 FVKESK. The V gene lost 2 bases and the J gene lost 4 bases, with 8 bases spanning the gap. CDR3 sequence (DNA): TGTGCCAGCAGCCAACGGCGGGGCACTGAAGCTTTCTTT. Translated, it gives CASSQRRGTEAFF.

This clone has only a few counts. V is TRBV7-8 and J is TRBJ1-5; 7 bases are a match to TRBD1. Germline values: CDR1 SGHVS, CDR2 FQNEAQ. Trimming took 0 bases from V and 0 from J; bases not matched to a gene: 5. The CDR3 runs to 17 residues. CDR3 in DNA: TGTGCCAGCAGCTTAGCAAACGACAGGGCTAGCAATCAGCCCCAGCATTTT. It translates to CASSLANDRASNQPQHF.

This clone was detected many times. The chain joins TRBV7-9 to TRBJ1-5, with unresolved D. V was cut by 1 base and J by 7 bases, with 14 bases left in between. The CDR3 spans 15 residues. The V gene's germline CDR1 is SEHNR and CDR2 FQNEAQ (reference sequence). In DNA form, the CDR3 reads TGTGCCAGCAGCTTAGAAGTGGTGGGGTTCCAGCCCCAGCATTTT. Residues: CASSLEVVGFQPQHF.

The V gene is TRBV5-6, the J gene TRBJ1-6; D unresolved. Deletions cut 4 bases from V and 7 bases from J, with 9 bases between. From germline, CDR1 is SGHDT and CDR2 YYEEEE. The CDR3 loop spans 13 amino acids. The CDR3 DNA sequence: TGTGCCAGCAGCGATCTACCCAATTCACCCCTCCACTTT. Translated, it gives CASSDLPNSPLHF.

Comment on this clone: This same CDR3 is encoded by further DNA sequences in the sample. V is TRBV25-1 and J is TRBJ2-1, with D perhaps given as TRBD1 or TRBD2 (5 bases each). The germline V and J ends were trimmed by 1 base and 10 bases, with 5 bases remaining between them. This CDR3 is built from 11 residues. Germline V gene data show CDR1 as MGHDK and CDR2 as SYGVNS. The CDR3: CASSEWGEQFF. CDR3 in DNA: TGTGCCAGCAGTGAATGGGGGGAGCAGTTCTTC.

In this sample, this clone turned up a few times. This chain uses TRBV6-5 with TRBJ1-2, with D possibly matching TRBD1 (5 bases). Trimming pared 6 bases from V and 2 bases from J, leaving 10 bases between. This CDR3 is 13 amino acids long. CDR1 is MNHEY, CDR2 SVGAGI, per germline. CDR3 sequence: CASSRQTNYGYTF. The DNA of the CDR3 is TGTGCCAGCAGCCGACAGACAAACTATGGCTACACCTTC.

This clone appeared many times. The rearrangement uses TRBV2 and TRBJ2-1; D is possibly TRBD2 (5 bases). The CDR3 extends over 15 amino acids. V was trimmed by 5 bases and J by 2 bases, leaving 13 bases between them. Germline CDR1 SNHLY, CDR2 FYNNEI. In DNA form, the CDR3 reads TGTGCCAGCAGTCCAGGCCGGGGTACCTACAATGAGCAGTTCTTC. The encoded protein is CASSPGRGTYNEQFF.

Only a few counts were recorded for this clone. The chain combines TRBV18 with TRBJ1-1, with D possibly being TRBD1 (5 bases). Germline V lookup: CDR1 KGHSH, CDR2 LQKENI. V was cut by 3 bases and J by 7 bases, with 15 bases left in between. The CDR3 contains 14 residues. The CDR3 nucleotides read TGTGCCAGCTCACCCACCCTCGGACACCTTGAAGCTTTCTTT. This translates into CASSPTLGHLEAFF.

This clone was seen at least ten times. The rearrangement joins TRBV14 to TRBJ2-3, with no clear D. The CDR3 spans 20 residues. Germline loops: CDR1 SGHDN, CDR2 FVKESK. V was trimmed by 0 bases and J by 0 bases, leaving 22 bases between them. DNA for the CDR3: TGTGCCAGCAGCCAAGATCGGTTTCGCCAGCCGATTTCTAGCACAGATACGCAGTATTTT. Amino acid sequence: CASSQDRFRQPISSTDTQYF.

The chain uses TRBV29-1 and TRBJ1-6; 8 nucleotides match TRBD1. V gave up 7 bases and J gave up 7 bases; unmatched junction bases: 3. This CDR3 spans 12 amino acids. The V gene's germline CDR1 is SQVTM and CDR2 ANQGSEA. In DNA, the CDR3 is TGCAGCGCCCGGACAGGGAATTCACCCCTCCACTTT. This codes for CSARTGNSPLHF.

This rearrangement joins TRBV11-3 to TRBJ1-1; no clear D. Germline V gene data show CDR1 as SGHNT and CDR2 as YENEEA. The CDR3 has 13 residues. V was pared by 2 bases and J by 1 base, with 5 bases between. Here the CDR3 reads CASSLTTNTEAFF. The CDR3 DNA follows: TGTGCCAGCAGCTTAACCACGAACACTGAAGCTTTCTTT.

This clone was seen many times. As DNA, the CDR3 is TGTGCCAGCAGCTCGACTAGTTTCGCAGATACGCAGTATTTT. Protein product: CASSSTSFADTQYF. This chain joins TRBV7-3 and TRBJ2-3, with a tentative D call TRBD2 (6 bases). The CDR3 runs to 14 residues. Germline CDR1 reads SGHTA; CDR2 reads FQGTGA. V lost 4 bases and J lost 4, with 12 bases in between.

This clone was observed a few times. The CDR3 DNA reads TGCAGTGCTAGAGGGGGTGAGCAGTACTTC. This encodes CSARGGEQYF. V is TRBV20-1 and J is TRBJ2-7; unclear D gene. The V end was cut by 1 base, the J end by 7 bases, with 5 bases between. Germline loops: CDR1 DFQATT, CDR2 SNEGSKA (reference sequence). This CDR3 comprises 10 residues.

In nucleotides, the CDR3 is TGTGCCAGCAGCTTAGTGGCCGTGTCGGCCGATAGAGGAAAGTTCTTC. Translated, it gives CASSLVAVSADRGKFF. J is TRBJ2-1 and V is TRBV7-2; D not certain. V was clipped by 1 base and J by 14 bases, with 24 bases between them. From germline, CDR1 is SGHTA and CDR2 FQGNSA. This CDR3 contains 16 residues.

This clone was observed a handful of times. The DNA of the CDR3 is TGTGCCAGCAGCTTAGGGGGACTAGCGGGAGATACGCAGTATTTT. This translates into CASSLGGLAGDTQYF. The chain carries TRBV7-2 and TRBJ2-3; 12 bases are a match to TRBD2. Germline V gene lookup returns CDR1 SGHTA and CDR2 FQGNSA. The junction had 1 base not matched to a gene; V was cut back by 1 base and J by 5 bases. The CDR3 consists of 15 residues.

In this sample, this clone turned up a few times. The chain links TRBV5-1 to TRBJ1-2, with 8 nucleotides matching TRBD1. The trim removed 0 bases at V and 4 bases at J, leaving 11 bases unmatched. The CDR3 is 17 residues long. Per germline, CDR1 SGHRS and CDR2 YFSETQ. CDR3: CASSLGPQGANSYGYTF. In nucleotides, the CDR3 is TGCGCCAGCAGCTTGGGACCTCAGGGGGCGAACTCCTATGGCTACACCTTC.

This chain links TRBV7-6 with TRBJ1-5; possible D gene TRBD1, 5 bases. Trimming took off 1 base at V and 6 bases at J, with 13 bases between the two ends. Germline CDR1 and CDR2: SGHVS and FNYEAQ. The CDR3 totals 15 residues. CDR3 DNA: TGTGCCAGCAGCTTAGGAGGCCAGGGCAGTCAGCCCCAGCATTTT. Translation gives CASSLGGQGSQPQHF.

This clone was seen a few times. The CDR3 DNA is TGTGCCATCAGTCCCGCGACAGTTAGCTCCTATAATTCACCCCTCCACTTT. Translating gives CAISPATVSSYNSPLHF. The chain combines TRBV10-3 with TRBJ1-6, with D tentatively TRBD1 (5 bases). Trimming removed 5 bases at V and 0 bases at J, with 14 bases between. Germline V gene sequence: CDR1 ENHRY, CDR2 SYGVKD. The CDR3 covers 17 residues.

On this clone: This sample includes further DNA sequences coding for the same CDR3. V is TRBV7-9 and J is TRBJ2-5; possibly TRBD1 for D (6 bases). Germline values: CDR1 SEHNR, CDR2 FQNEAQ (reference sequence). This CDR3 has 13 amino acids. V was clipped by 5 bases and J by 4 bases, with 11 bases between them. The CDR3 spells CASSHRERETQYF. The CDR3 region has the DNA TGTGCCAGCAGCCACAGGGAGCGAGAGACCCAGTACTTC.

This clone has only a few counts. A much larger clone is a single base away; this may be a read error. The chain combines TRBV7-9 with TRBJ1-5; D not resolved. The germline V gene encodes CDR1 SEHNR and CDR2 FQNEAQ (reference sequence). Trimming cost V 4 bases and J 2 bases, with 6 bases left between them. The CDR3 is 13 residues long. The CDR3 reads CASSSAGNQPQHF. CDR3 sequence (DNA): TGTGCCAGCAGCTCCGCGGGCAATCAGCCCCAGCATTTT. Together with reference TRBV7-9 and TRBJ1-5, the CDR3 gives the full variable domain: DTGVSQNPRHKITKRGQNVTFRCDPISEHNRLYWYRQTLGQGPEFLTYFQNEAQLEKSRLLSDRFSAERPKGSFSTLEIQRTEQGDSAMYLCASSSAGNQPQHFGDGTRLSIL.

The table lists this clone with a few counts. The V gene is TRBV29-1, the J gene TRBJ2-5; the D call may be TRBD1 or TRBD2 (5 bases each). The V end was cut by 5 bases, the J end by 3 bases, with 16 bases between. CDR3 length equals 14 residues. CDR1 is SQVTM and CDR2 is ANQGSEA in the germline V gene. The CDR3 loop reads CSVRDPFLEETQYF. CDR3 coding DNA: TGCAGCGTTCGGGACCCCTTCTTAGAAGAGACCCAGTACTTC.

The chain combines TRBV6-6 with TRBJ2-1; no reliable D call. Trimming removed 6 bases from V and 10 bases from J, with 10 bases in between. This CDR3 contains 11 residues. Germline values: CDR1 MNHNY, CDR2 SVGAGI (reference sequence). The CDR3 region has the DNA TGTGCCAGCAGCGAGATTTACGAGCAGTTCTTC. It yields the protein CASSEIYEQFF.

This clone was detected only a few times. V and J are TRBV7-9 and TRBJ1-4; D not certain. Trimming stripped 5 bases from V and 4 bases from J, with 11 bases between. Germline V gene data show CDR1 as SEHNR and CDR2 as FQNEAQ (reference sequence). There are 14 residues in the CDR3. This chain's CDR3 is CASSKEQLNEKLFF. For the CDR3, the DNA is TGTGCCAGCAGCAAAGAACAGCTTAATGAAAAACTGTTTTTT.

In this sample, this clone turned up a few times. This chain uses TRBV10-3 with TRBJ1-5, with TRBD1 identical over 7 bases. The V segment lost 5 bases and the J segment 5 bases; nucleotides outside the gene matches: 9. Germline-derived CDR1 and CDR2 are ENHRY and SYGVKD. CDR3 length: 15 amino acids. CDR3: CAISQTGDADQPQHF. In nucleotides, the CDR3 is TGTGCCATCAGTCAAACAGGGGATGCGGATCAGCCCCAGCATTTT.

This clone came up a few times. The chain couples TRBV28 to TRBJ2-5; TRBD1 aligns across 9 bases. With V trimmed by 5 bases and J by 3 bases, 10 bases remained unmatched. Looked up from germline, CDR1 is MDHEN and CDR2 is SYDVKM. CDR3 length: 16 amino acids. The CDR3 DNA reads TGTGCCAGCAGTGGGGCCGGACAGGGGCCTAAAGAGACCCAGTACTTC. Its translation: CASSGAGQGPKETQYF.

The J gene is TRBJ1-1, the V gene TRBV5-4; 7 nucleotides match TRBD1. This CDR3 is 15 amino acids long. Germline V lookup: CDR1 SGHNT, CDR2 YYREEE (reference sequence). J lost 1 base, V lost 4 bases, and 7 bases had no gene match. The CDR3: CASSATSGGNTEAFF. The CDR3 DNA reads TGTGCCAGCAGCGCAACTTCAGGGGGGAACACTGAAGCTTTCTTT.

This clone showed up just a few times. V usage is TRBV5-1 and J usage is TRBJ1-1, with D unresolved. Germline-derived CDR1 and CDR2 are SGHRS and YFSETQ. This CDR3 spans 13 amino acids. Trimming took 2 bases from V and 2 from J, leaving 7 bases between them. The CDR3 reads CASSFNGNTEAFF. DNA of the CDR3: TGCGCCAGCAGCTTCAACGGTAACACTGAAGCTTTCTTT. Together with reference TRBV5-1 and TRBJ1-1, the CDR3 gives the full variable domain: KAGVTQTPRYLIKTRGQQVTLSCSPISGHRSVSWYQQTPGQGLQFLFEYFSETQRNKGNFPGRFSGRQFSNSRSEMNVSTLELGDSALYLCASSFNGNTEAFFGQGTRLTVV.

This clone was picked up many times. V is TRBV14 and J is TRBJ2-1; D gene uncertain. The CDR3 spans 12 residues. Trimming removed 6 bases at V and 5 bases at J, with 8 bases between. Germline loops: CDR1 SGHDN, CDR2 FVKESK. The CDR3 DNA reads as TGTGCCAGCAGTCCGCGACACAATGAGCAGTTCTTC. Translated: CASSPRHNEQFF.

The V gene is TRBV7-9, the J gene TRBJ2-6; the D is unclear. CDR3 length: 16 amino acids. V gave up 5 bases and J gave up 0 bases, with 11 bases separating them. Germline V gives CDR1 SEHNR, CDR2 FQNEAQ (reference sequence). The CDR3 here is CASSQTESSGANVLTF. In DNA, the CDR3 is TGTGCCAGCAGCCAAACGGAGAGCTCTGGGGCCAACGTCCTGACTTTC.

This clone was seen more than once but under ten times. The gene calls are TRBV28 and TRBJ1-1; tentative D call: TRBD1 (5 bases). The germline V gene encodes CDR1 MDHEN and CDR2 SYDVKM. Trimming took 6 bases from V and 8 from J, leaving 13 bases between them. The CDR3 has 12 residues. DNA for the CDR3: TGTGCCAGCAGGGGACGGATGATAGAAGCTTTCTTT. It codes for CASRGRMIEAFF.